The clone carrying this TCR beta chain has ten or more counts. The data belong to a study of T cells in Graves' hyperthyroidism and ophthalmopathy. V lost 7 bases to trimming and J lost 0 bases, with 9 bases between them. The CDR3 sequence is 13 residues long. The CDR3 regions of TCR beta were amplified from RNA transcripts. The study used the HTBI primer set for a first-round RT-PCR of the TCR CDR3. TCRdb reanalysed the multiplex PCR reads using MiXCR and keeps one entry per CDR3 protein. The sample consists of about 760,000 distinct CDR3 sequences, 30% to 40% of them appearing once. The sequenced sample was blood. This sequence was found in a woman aged 40 to 50 with Graves' hyperthyroidism. The rearrangement links TRBV12-3 or TRBV12-4 to TRBJ2-5; D is undetermined. The chain's CDR3 is CASTGMYQETQYF. DNA of the CDR3: TGTGCCAGCACTGGGATGTACCAAGAGACCCAGTACTTC.